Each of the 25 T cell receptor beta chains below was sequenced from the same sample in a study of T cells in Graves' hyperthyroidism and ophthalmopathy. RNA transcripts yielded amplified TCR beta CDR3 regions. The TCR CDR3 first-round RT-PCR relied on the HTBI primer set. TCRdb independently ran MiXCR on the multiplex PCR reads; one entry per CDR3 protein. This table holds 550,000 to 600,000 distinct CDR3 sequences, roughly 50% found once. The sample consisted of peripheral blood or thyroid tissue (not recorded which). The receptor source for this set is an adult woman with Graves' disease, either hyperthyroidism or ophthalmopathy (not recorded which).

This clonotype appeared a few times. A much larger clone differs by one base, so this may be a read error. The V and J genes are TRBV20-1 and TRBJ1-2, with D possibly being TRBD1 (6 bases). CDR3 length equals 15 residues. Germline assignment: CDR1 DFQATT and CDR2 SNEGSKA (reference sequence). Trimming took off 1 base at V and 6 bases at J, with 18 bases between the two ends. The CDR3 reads CSARGGDTLTHGYTF. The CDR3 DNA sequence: TGCAGTGCTAGAGGGGGGGACACCCTAACCCATGGCTACACCTTC.

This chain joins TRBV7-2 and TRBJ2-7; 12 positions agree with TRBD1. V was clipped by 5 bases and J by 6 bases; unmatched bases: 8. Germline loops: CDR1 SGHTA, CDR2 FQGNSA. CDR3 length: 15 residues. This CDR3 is CASSTTGTGGFEQYF. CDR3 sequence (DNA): TGTGCCAGCAGCACAACCGGGACAGGGGGCTTCGAGCAGTACTTC. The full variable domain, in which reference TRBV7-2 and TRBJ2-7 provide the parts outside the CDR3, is GAGVSQSPSNKVTEKGKDVELRCDPISGHTALYWYRQSLGQGLEFLIYFQGNSAPDKSGLPSDRFSAERTGGSVSTLTIQRTQQEDSAVYLCASSTTGTGGFEQYFGPGTRLTVT.

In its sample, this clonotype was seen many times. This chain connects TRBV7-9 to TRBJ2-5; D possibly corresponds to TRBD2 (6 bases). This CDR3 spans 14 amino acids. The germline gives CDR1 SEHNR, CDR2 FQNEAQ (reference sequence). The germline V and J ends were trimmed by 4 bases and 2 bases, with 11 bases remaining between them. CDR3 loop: CASSYLADQETQYF. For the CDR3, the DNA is TGTGCCAGCAGCTACTTAGCGGATCAAGAGACCCAGTACTTC.

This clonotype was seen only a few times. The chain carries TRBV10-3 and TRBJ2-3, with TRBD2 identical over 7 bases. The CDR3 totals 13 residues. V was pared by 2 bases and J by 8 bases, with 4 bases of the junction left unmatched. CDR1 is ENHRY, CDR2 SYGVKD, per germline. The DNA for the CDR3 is TGTGCCATCAGTGAGGGGGGGGAAGGTACGCAGTATTTT. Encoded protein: CAISEGGEGTQYF.

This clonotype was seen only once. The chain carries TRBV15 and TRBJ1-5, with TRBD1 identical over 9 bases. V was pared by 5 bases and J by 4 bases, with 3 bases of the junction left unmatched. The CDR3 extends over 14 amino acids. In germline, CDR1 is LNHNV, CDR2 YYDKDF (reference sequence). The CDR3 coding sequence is TGTGCCACCAGCGCCGGGACAGGGAATCAGCCCCAGCATTTT. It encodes CATSAGTGNQPQHF.

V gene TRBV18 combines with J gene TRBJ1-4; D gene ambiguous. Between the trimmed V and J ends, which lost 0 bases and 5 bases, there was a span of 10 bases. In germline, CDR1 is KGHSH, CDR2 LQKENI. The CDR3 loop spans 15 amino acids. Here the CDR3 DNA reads TGTGCCAGCTCACCACCCCAGAGCTTCAATGAAAAACTGTTTTTT. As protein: CASSPPQSFNEKLFF.

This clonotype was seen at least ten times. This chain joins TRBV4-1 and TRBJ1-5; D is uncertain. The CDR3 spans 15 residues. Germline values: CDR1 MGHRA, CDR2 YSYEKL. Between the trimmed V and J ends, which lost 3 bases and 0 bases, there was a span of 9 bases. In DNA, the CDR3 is TGCGCCAGCAGCCAGTCGGCAAATAGCAATCAGCCCCAGCATTTT. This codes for CASSQSANSNQPQHF.

CDR3 in DNA: TGTGCCACCCGAACCGATCTGGACAGGGTTAGAGAGACCCAGTACTTC. Protein product: CATRTDLDRVRETQYF. This chain uses TRBV15 with TRBJ2-5; 8 bases agree with TRBD1. There are 16 residues in the CDR3. Germline V lookup: CDR1 LNHNV, CDR2 YYDKDF (reference sequence). J lost 4 bases, V lost 8 bases, and 15 bases had no gene match.

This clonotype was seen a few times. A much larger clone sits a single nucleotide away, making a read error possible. This chain's CDR3 is CAISEGPAVQETQYF. DNA of the CDR3: TGTGCCATCAGTGAGGGTCCAGCGGTGCAAGAGACCCAGTACTTC. V and J are TRBV10-3 and TRBJ2-5, with D perhaps TRBD2 (5 bases). Germline CDR1 and CDR2: ENHRY and SYGVKD. The CDR3 is 15 amino acids. V lost 2 bases and J lost 2, with 12 bases in between.

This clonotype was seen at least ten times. CDR3 bases: TGCGCCAGCAGCCAAGGGTCCTCCAGGAATCAGCCCCAGCATTTT. Amino acid sequence: CASSQGSSRNQPQHF. The gene calls are TRBV4-1 and TRBJ1-5; the D is unclear. V dropped 1 base and J dropped 4 bases, with 11 bases sitting between them. Germline lookup yields CDR1 MGHRA and CDR2 YSYEKL. CDR3 size: 15 residues.

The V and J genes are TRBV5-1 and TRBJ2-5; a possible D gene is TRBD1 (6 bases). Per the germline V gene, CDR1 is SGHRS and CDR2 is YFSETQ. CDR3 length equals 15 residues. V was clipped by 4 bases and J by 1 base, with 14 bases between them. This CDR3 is CASSQGTGTQETQYF. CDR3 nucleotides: TGCGCCAGCAGCCAGGGCACAGGGACCCAAGAGACCCAGTACTTC.

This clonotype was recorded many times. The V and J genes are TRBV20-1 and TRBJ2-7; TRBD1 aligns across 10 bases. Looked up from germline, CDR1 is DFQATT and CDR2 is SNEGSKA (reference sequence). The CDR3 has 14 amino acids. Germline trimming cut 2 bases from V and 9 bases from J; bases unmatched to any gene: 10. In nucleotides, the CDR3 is TGCAGTGCTAGACACTGGACAGGGGGTTTGGGGCAGTACTTC. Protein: CSARHWTGGLGQYF.

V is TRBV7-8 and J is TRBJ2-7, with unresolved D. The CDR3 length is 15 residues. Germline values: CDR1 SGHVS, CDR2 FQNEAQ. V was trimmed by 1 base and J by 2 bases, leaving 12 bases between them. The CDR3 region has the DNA TGTGCCAGCAGCTTAGTCCGTACGGATGCCTACGAGCAGTACTTC. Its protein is CASSLVRTDAYEQYF.

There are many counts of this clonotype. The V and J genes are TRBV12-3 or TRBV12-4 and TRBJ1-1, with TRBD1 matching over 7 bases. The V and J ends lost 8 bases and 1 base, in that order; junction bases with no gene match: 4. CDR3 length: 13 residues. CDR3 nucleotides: TGTGCCAGCGGGACAGAGCCGAACACTGAAGCTTTCTTT. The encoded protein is CASGTEPNTEAFF.

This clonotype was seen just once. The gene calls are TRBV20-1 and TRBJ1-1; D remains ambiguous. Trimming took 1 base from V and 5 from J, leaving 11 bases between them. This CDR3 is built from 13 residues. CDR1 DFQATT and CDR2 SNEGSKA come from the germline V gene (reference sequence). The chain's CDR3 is CSARVLAWTEAFF. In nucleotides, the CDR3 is TGCAGTGCTAGAGTGTTGGCGTGGACTGAAGCTTTCTTT.

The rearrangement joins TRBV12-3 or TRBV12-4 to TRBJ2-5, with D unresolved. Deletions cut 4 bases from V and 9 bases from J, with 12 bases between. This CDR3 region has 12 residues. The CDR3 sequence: CASSYSNQPQYF. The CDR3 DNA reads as TGTGCCAGCAGTTATAGCAATCAGCCCCAGTACTTC.

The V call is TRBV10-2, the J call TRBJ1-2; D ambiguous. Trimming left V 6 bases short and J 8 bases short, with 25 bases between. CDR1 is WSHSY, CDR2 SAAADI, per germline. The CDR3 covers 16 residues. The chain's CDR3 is CASRAGFPGVPEGYTF. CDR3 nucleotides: TGCGCCAGCAGAGCGGGCTTCCCAGGCGTTCCAGAAGGCTACACCTTC.

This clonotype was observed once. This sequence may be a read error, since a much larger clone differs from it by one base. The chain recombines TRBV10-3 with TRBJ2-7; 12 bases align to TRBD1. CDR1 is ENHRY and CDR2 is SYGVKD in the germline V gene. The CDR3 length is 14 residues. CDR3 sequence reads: CTSTRGQGALEQYF. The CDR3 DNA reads TGTACCAGCACGAGGGGACAGGGGGCTCTCGAGCAGTACTTC.

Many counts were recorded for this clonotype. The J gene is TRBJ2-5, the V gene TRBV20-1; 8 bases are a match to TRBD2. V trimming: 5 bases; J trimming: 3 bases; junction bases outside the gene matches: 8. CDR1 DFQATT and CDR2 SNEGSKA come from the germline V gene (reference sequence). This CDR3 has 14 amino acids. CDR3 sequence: CSAFSGRVKETQYF. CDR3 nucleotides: TGCAGTGCTTTCAGCGGGAGAGTGAAAGAGACCCAGTACTTC.

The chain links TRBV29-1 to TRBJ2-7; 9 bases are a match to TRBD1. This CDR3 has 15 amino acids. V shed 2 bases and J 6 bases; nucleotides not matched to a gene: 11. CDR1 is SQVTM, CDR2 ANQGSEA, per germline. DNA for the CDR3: TGCAGCGTTGAACGTGGGGGACAGGGCCTGGGCGAGCAGTACTTC. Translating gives CSVERGGQGLGEQYF.

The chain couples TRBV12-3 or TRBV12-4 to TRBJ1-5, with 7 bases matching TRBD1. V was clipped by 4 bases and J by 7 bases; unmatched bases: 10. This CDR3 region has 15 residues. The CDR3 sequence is CASSYGVGGAQPQHF. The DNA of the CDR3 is TGTGCCAGCAGTTATGGGGTAGGGGGCGCCCAGCCCCAGCATTTT.

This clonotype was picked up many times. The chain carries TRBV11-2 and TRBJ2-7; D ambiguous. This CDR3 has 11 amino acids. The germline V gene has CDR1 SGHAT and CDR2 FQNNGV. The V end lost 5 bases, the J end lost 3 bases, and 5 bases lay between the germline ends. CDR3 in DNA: TGTGCCAGCAGCATGTACTACGAGCAGTACTTC. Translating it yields CASSMYYEQYF.

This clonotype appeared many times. The CDR3 sequence: CASSQDPRAKATIYF. The DNA of the CDR3 is TGCGCCAGCAGCCAAGACCCCAGGGCAAAAGCAACCATATATTTT. The chain couples TRBV4-1 to TRBJ1-3; tentatively, D is TRBD1 (5 bases). With 0 bases removed from V and 10 bases from J, the gap between germline ends came to 16 bases. Germline V CDR1 and CDR2: MGHRA, YSYEKL. The CDR3 is made up of 15 amino acids.

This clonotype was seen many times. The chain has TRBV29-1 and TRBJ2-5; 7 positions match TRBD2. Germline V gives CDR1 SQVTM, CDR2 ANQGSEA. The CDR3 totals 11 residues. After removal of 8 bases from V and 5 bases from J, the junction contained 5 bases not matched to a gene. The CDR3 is CSIGGGETQYF. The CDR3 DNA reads TGCAGCATTGGGGGGGGGGAGACCCAGTACTTC.

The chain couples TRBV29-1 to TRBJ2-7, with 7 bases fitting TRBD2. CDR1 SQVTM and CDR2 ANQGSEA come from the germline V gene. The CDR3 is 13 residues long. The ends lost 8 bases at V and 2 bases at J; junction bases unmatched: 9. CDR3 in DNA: TGCAGCAGCCCTCGCCTAGCGGCCTACGAGCAGTACTTC. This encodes CSSPRLAAYEQYF.